This paragraph reports one T cell receptor beta chain. Its antigen remains undetermined. Base qualities are not provided; no much larger clone lies one nucleotide away. In total, roughly 670 healthy bone marrow donors made up the cohort. Cohort members were all nominally healthy when sampled, although unrecorded immune exposures were likely present. The donor was CMV seronegative and was included in the group of over 300 seronegative cohort members. Every donor gave a peripheral blood sample, and the peripheral blood mononuclear cells from that sample were used for TCR beta sequencing. The Qiagen DNeasy Blood Extraction Kit was used to extract genomic DNA from the blood cell samples. The source of the sample is a study of cytomegalovirus exposure and HLA in healthy donors (dated 2017 in TCRdb). Background for the entire study: In an earlier analysis of roughly 590 of the donors, around 290 Gb of sequence data and some 100 million unique TCR beta sequences from about 190 million T cells were reported. An early release covering some 640 HLA-typed donors comprised approximately 300 gigabases of sequencing data and around 85 million unique TCR sequences. Of the approximately 400 genotyped donors, 65% to 90% fell in the genetic ancestry cluster associated with self-reported Caucasian donors. The study was designed to test whether signatures of past pathogen exposure could be identified by cataloging public T cell receptors. The T cell repertoires of 670 or so subjects were profiled by immunosequencing and related to cytomegalovirus serostatus. A separate validation cohort of roughly 130 different subjects was used in addition to the approximately 610-subject first cohort. High-throughput TCR immunosequencing, statistical association of individual TCRs with disease status, and machine learning were combined to predict cytomegalovirus infection status. A later analysis re-examined previously published TCR beta repertoires from roughly 720 donors and added high-resolution HLA genotyping to investigate patterns of TCR occurrence. Rather than drawing on any new phenotypic data, the later analysis identified candidate immune exposures from TCR beta sequences and the way those sequences occurred across donors. An earlier analysis of approximately 580 of the donors used high-throughput TCR beta sequencing to judge whether each TCR beta V gene segment behaved as functional or pseudogenic. Donor age, sex, ethnicity and CMV serostatus were compiled together with the repertoire data. A later genetic analysis used genome-wide SNP genotypes for about three fifths of the 666 donors, treating that subset as a discovery cohort. Every discovery cohort repertoire had been produced on one sequencing platform. Class I and class II HLA loci were covered by the typing at four-digit resolution. The number of donors typed differed by locus, with roughly 629-640 for A, B, C, DRB1 and DQB1, roughly 520 for DQA1, some 570 for DPA1, and 400 to 490 for DPB1. A handful of DR-DQ haplotypes were treated as single units for association and clustering because of strong linkage in the cohort. On average, about 240,000 unique TCR beta nucleotide sequences were sequenced per donor among 398 genotyped donors of the cohort, with around 19% of those sequences being non-productive.

The library was obtained by the immunoSEQ multiplex PCR assay. For the multiplex PCR, a mixture combining 60 forward primers for TCR Vbeta segments and 13 reverse primers for TCR Jbeta segments was used. A multiplex PCR assay on genomic DNA amplified the CDR3 region of rearranged TCR beta genes. On the Illumina HiSeq System, the amplified TCR beta libraries were sequenced as 87-base-pair reads. As for the authors' bioinformatics: In a later analysis, tens of millions of unique TCR beta chains were counted across the approximately 670 repertoires, and roughly 11 million of these chains were shared by at least two donors. To remove PCR and sequencing errors, raw reads were error-corrected and collapsed into unique sequences using a nearest-neighbor algorithm that merged closely related sequences. Alignment of CDR3 sequences to IMGT reference sequences was used to assign V, D and J gene segments. For a sequence to be retained, a match of at least six nucleotides to both a V gene segment and a J gene segment was required. A rearrangement was called productive if the CDR3 had no stop codons and remained in frame with V and J, and every other rearrangement was called non-productive. Following IMGT convention, CDR3 was defined as the stretch from the second conserved V-encoded cysteine to the conserved J-encoded phenylalanine. In an earlier analysis of around 540 of the donors, sequences lacking an unambiguous match to a single V gene segment were excluded. An earlier analysis of a few hundred of the donors classified V segments as functional when productive rearrangements were above 56.7% and as segregating when the standard deviation between donors was above 5%. A statistical classification framework was developed to diagnose cytomegalovirus status using the catalog of TCR beta chain sequences. In a later analysis, TCR nucleotide sequences were compared against IMGT/GENE-DB human TR gene sequences so that V and J genes could be assigned. In a later analysis, CDR3 sequences and most-parsimonious VDJ recombination scenarios were assigned using the TCRdist pipeline. In a later analysis, every TCR beta chain was defined by the combination of its CDR3 amino acid sequence and its V-gene family, and reads without a unique V-gene family were dropped. To address suspected cross-contamination and a sequencing artifact, a later analysis removed approximately 590 highly shared, low-generation-probability nucleotide sequences. In a later analysis, a clonal expansion index for each public chain was calculated from normalized within-repertoire ranks of inferred template counts. In a later analysis, generation probabilities were computed with a VDJ recombination model fitted to out-of-frame rearrangements, and the resulting probabilities were checked against IGoR. Hypergeometric tests were used in a later analysis to score TCR-TCR, TCR-HLA and TCR-CMV co-occurrence, with a repertoire-size bias correction applied to the TCR pairs. A later analysis estimated false discovery rates by permuting HLA or CMV assignments 20 times. In a later analysis, co-occurring TCRs were grouped using DBSCAN, and TCRdist sequence similarity was added for clustering within HLA-allele-positive subsets. For co-occurrence clustering, repertoires with fewer than 30,000 or more than 120,000 public chains were excluded, along with several repertoires with anomalous nucleotide sharing. TCRdb limited this immuneACCESS table to in-frame rearrangements with V and J called. A share of clones is missing; checked studies link under half to unresolved V genes, and the rest is unexplained. The V and J calls and clone size come from that table; D and trimming were worked out from the DNA. The sample table records some 190,000 clones; around 80% of these occur just once. About 1.5% of the sample is taken by the ten largest.

V is trimmed back by 3 bases and J by 1 base, and the junction contains 10 bases that no gene match accounts for. Measured from the cysteine to the phenylalanine, the CDR3 is 17 residues long. Only CDR3 DNA is held: 51 bases, read in frame from base 1. The germline V gene sets CDR1 to KGHSH and CDR2 to LQKENI. Here is what the overall study found, with its caveats: In an earlier analysis of fewer than 700 of the donors, most TCR beta V segments appeared in productive rearrangements about 87% or about 30% of the time, broadly matching IMGT annotations. In the study, around 150 TCR beta chains were listed as associated with cytomegalovirus. According to a later genetic analysis, donors in an Asian-associated ancestry cluster had fewer N-insertions in productive TCRs than the approximately 650-donor mean. Seventeen rarely observed V segments, including chromosome 9 orphons, were excluded from the earlier analysis of just under 600 of the donors because counts were too low. Some IMGT-functional V segments, including TRBV6-2 and TRBV6-3, could not be distinguished by the 87-base-pair reads and were therefore excluded. Most TCR sequences were observed very rarely across donors, whereas some public TCRs were present in many individuals. In a later analysis, TCR association rates were found to vary across HLA loci, with the most associated TCRs seen for DRB1 alleles and the fewest for HLA-C alleles. Presence/absence analyses assumed roughly uniform sequencing depth across donors, an assumption that may not hold. The authors suggested that the approach could potentially be generalized to other disease states and immunological phenotypes. A later analysis reported that several top co-occurrence clusters appeared linked to parvovirus B19, influenza, CMV and Epstein-Barr virus. Compared with equally common non-associated chains, HLA-associated TCR beta chains in a later analysis were more clonally expanded and had lower generation probabilities. A further reported finding was that TCR beta sequences accurately predicted the HLA-A and HLA-B alleles for most subjects in the first cohort. A few of the identified cytomegalovirus-associated TCR beta chains were confirmed in vitro to be specific for cytomegalovirus antigens. In both the original and validation cohorts, the classifier was reported to diagnose cytomegalovirus status with high specificity and sensitivity. This cohort had only TCR beta chains sequenced, and the lack of alpha or paired-chain data limited which features could be detected. Assigning TCR associations to individual alleles was difficult when HLA alleles, especially DR and DQ, strongly co-occurred. A cluster of highly shared sequence variants was judged likely to be a technical artifact of the sequencing pipeline. Immune exposure information for the cohort was limited to CMV serostatus. A later analysis found that most CMV-associated TCR beta chains appeared HLA-restricted, with HLA associations seemingly driven largely by CMV exposure. An association between a missense DCLRE1C variant and V-gene and J-gene trimming of TCR beta chains was found in a later genetic analysis and replicated in an independent cohort. Linkage disequilibrium might explain the correlated functional status among segregating V segments, but an unknown experimental factor could not be ruled out. Because HLA typing was missing for some donors at each locus, association tests included only the typed subset. At a false discovery rate of 0.05, a later analysis linked 15,000 to 20,000 TCR beta sequences to specific HLA alleles.

The rearrangement joined TRBV18 to TRBJ1-1, with 8 bases aligning to TRBD1. The sequence derives from a man between 18 and 29 years old in good health and CMV-seronegative. The sample was PBMCs. DNA sequence: TGTGCCAGCTCACCTCGCACCTCTACAGGGGGGAACACTGAAGCTTTCTTT. It specifies CASSPRTSTGGNTEAFF.